This T cell receptor (beta chain) was documented in a study of cytomegalovirus exposure and HLA in healthy donors. Study information: Earlier, about 179 million T cells were analyzed, and approximately 110 million unique TCR beta sequences were found among them.

The primer mix had 60 Vbeta and 13 Jbeta primers. The table came from immunoSEQ multiplex PCR; TCRdb's copy has only in-frame clones and leaves some out. The sample has around 140,000 clones, and its top ten clones hold approximately 1.7%. Trimming cost V 8 bases and J 7 bases, with 8 bases left between them. CDR1 is SEHNR and CDR2 is FQNEAQ in the germline V gene (reference sequence). There are 11 residues in the CDR3. The sequenced sample consisted of PBMCs. This clonotype originated in a man between 18 and 29 years old in good health and CMV-seronegative. The chain joins TRBV7-9 to TRBJ2-2, with D unresolved. The CDR3 region is CASSSGGELFF. DNA of the CDR3: TGTGCCAGCTCCTCGGGCGGGGAGCTGTTTTTT.